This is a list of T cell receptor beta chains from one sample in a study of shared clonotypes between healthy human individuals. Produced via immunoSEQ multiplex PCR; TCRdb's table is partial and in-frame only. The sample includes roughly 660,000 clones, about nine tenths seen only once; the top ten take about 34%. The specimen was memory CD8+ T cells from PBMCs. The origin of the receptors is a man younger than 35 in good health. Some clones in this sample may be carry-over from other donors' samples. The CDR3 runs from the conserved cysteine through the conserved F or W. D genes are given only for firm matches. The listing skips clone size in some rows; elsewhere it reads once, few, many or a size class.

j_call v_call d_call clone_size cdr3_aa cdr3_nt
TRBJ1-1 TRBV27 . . CASSLTTGFTEAFF TGTGCCAGCAGTTTAACTACAGGGTTCACTGAAGCTTTCTTT
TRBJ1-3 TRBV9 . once CASSVAGSSRNTIYF TGTGCCAGCAGCGTAGCAGGGTCCTCTAGAAACACCATATATTTT
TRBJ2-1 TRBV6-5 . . CASSYTGNLDGEQFF TGTGCCAGCAGTTACACCGGTAATCTGGATGGCGAGCAGTTCTTC
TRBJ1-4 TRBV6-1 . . CASSEAFTRSEKLFF TGTGCCAGCAGTGAAGCTTTCACGAGGAGTGAAAAACTGTTTTTT
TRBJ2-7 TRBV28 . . CASSLSGSASYEQYF TGTGCCAGCAGTTTAAGTGGTTCGGCCTCCTACGAGCAGTACTTC
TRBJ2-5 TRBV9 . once CASSPRAPGSREETQYF TGTGCCAGCAGCCCCCGGGCCCCGGGAAGTCGGGAAGAGACCCAGTACTTC
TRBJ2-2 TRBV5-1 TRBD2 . CASSLFLAGGSGELFF TGCGCCAGCAGCTTGTTTCTAGCGGGAGGTTCTGGGGAGCTGTTTTTT
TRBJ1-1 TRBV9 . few CASSVDLNTEAFF TGTGCCAGCAGCGTAGATCTGAACACTGAAGCTTTCTTT
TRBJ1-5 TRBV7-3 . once CASTDPRTGKSGDQPQHF TGTGCCAGCACCGACCCCCGAACAGGCAAGTCAGGCGATCAGCCCCAGCATTTT
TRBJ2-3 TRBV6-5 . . CASSQLGGVSQYF TGTGCCAGCAGTCAACTAGGGGGAGTATCTCAGTATTTT
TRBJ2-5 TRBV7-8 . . CASSALWETQYF TGTGCCAGCAGCGCCCTATGGGAGACCCAGTACTTC
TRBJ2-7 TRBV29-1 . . CSVQPRYGGYEQYF TGCAGCGTACAACCCCGGTACGGGGGCTACGAGCAGTACTTC
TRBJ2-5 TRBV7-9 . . CASSLRLGTQETQYF TGTGCCAGCAGCTTGAGGTTGGGGACACAAGAGACCCAGTACTTC